The 13 T cell receptor beta chains presented below share a single source sample, sequenced in a study of spatial heterogeneity in lung cancer. TCRdb processed the 5' RACE reads anew with MiXCR; each CDR3 protein has one entry. This sample carries about 43,000 distinct CDR3 sequences, more than 20% of them seen once, and the ten largest clones take about 7%. Time point in this sample: blood at routine non-recurrence follow-up after resection. Specimen: PBMCs, collected at follow-up. The receptors were sampled from a female donor with early-stage non-small cell lung cancer.

The chain employs TRBV3-1 and TRBJ1-2, with D possibly matching TRBD1 (5 bases). Trimming removed 1 base at V and 3 bases at J, with 6 bases between. Germline CDR1 and CDR2: LGHDT and YNNKEL (reference sequence). The CDR3 length is 13 residues. The CDR3 nucleotides are TGTGCCAGCAGCCAAGCAGGGTACTATGGCTACACCTTC. It is translated as CASSQAGYYGYTF.

In its sample, this clonotype was seen many times. The chain employs TRBV6-6 and TRBJ1-4; D ambiguous. This CDR3 region has 15 residues. Germline assignment: CDR1 MNHNY and CDR2 SVGAGI (reference sequence). V shed 2 bases and J shed 4 bases, with 11 bases lying between them. As DNA, the CDR3 is TGTGCCAGCAGTTACGGCGGCAGCCGTAATGAAAAACTGTTTTTT. This translates into CASSYGGSRNEKLFF.

The sample holds a few counts of this clonotype. The chain joins TRBV4-2 to TRBJ2-5, with 13 bases aligning to TRBD2. This CDR3 is 16 amino acids long. Germline loops: CDR1 LGHNA, CDR2 YNFKEQ. Trimming cost V 0 bases and J 6 bases; bases outside gene matches: 4. CDR3 in amino acids: CASSQDWTSGGQTQYF. In DNA, the CDR3 is TGTGCCAGCAGCCAAGACTGGACTAGCGGGGGACAGACCCAGTACTTC.

There are many counts of this clonotype. The gene calls are TRBV6-5 and TRBJ1-4; D may be TRBD1 (5 bases). Germline-derived CDR1 and CDR2 are MNHEY and SVGAGI. Trimming took 0 bases from V and 11 from J, leaving 13 bases between them. CDR3 length: 14 residues. CDR3 sequence: CASSYSKAGWKLFF. CDR3 DNA: TGTGCCAGCAGTTACTCGAAGGCAGGGTGGAAACTGTTTTTT.

The chain carries TRBV19 and TRBJ2-3; 11 bases line up with TRBD2. This CDR3 has 16 amino acids. CDR1 is LNHDA and CDR2 is SQIVND in the germline V gene (reference sequence). J gave up 1 base and V 6 bases, and 6 bases lay outside the gene matches. CDR3 DNA: TGTGCCAGTAGGACCTCGGGACTAGCGGGCACAGATACGCAGTATTTT. The encoded protein is CASRTSGLAGTDTQYF.

This clonotype occurred many times. This rearrangement joins TRBV7-3 to TRBJ2-7; 11 nucleotides match TRBD2. V shed 3 bases, J shed 5 bases, and the junction held 9 bases outside the gene matches. CDR1 and CDR2 (germline): SGHTA, FQGTGA. CDR3 length: 16 amino acids. The CDR3 nucleotides are TGTGCCAGCAGCTTCGGGACTAGCGGCCCAGGGGACGAGCAGTACTTC. It is translated as CASSFGTSGPGDEQYF.

In its sample, this clonotype was seen a few times. The rearrangement uses TRBV5-1 and TRBJ2-5; D might be TRBD1 (5 bases). Trimming cost V 0 bases and J 2 bases, with 8 bases left between them. CDR1 and CDR2 from the germline V gene are SGHRS and YFSETQ. CDR3 length: 14 residues. The CDR3 loop reads CASSLEGQQETQYF. The CDR3 DNA is TGCGCCAGCAGCTTGGAAGGACAACAAGAGACCCAGTACTTC.

In its sample, this clonotype was seen many times. This chain uses TRBV7-9 with TRBJ1-1; D ambiguous. This CDR3 spans 13 amino acids. Trimming took 7 bases from V and 3 from J, leaving 12 bases between them. The germline gives CDR1 SEHNR, CDR2 FQNEAQ (reference sequence). CDR3 loop: CASTMYGDTEAFF. CDR3 nucleotide sequence: TGTGCCAGCACAATGTATGGGGACACTGAAGCTTTCTTT.

The rearrangement joins TRBV29-1 to TRBJ2-5; the match to TRBD2 covers 8 bases. The CDR3 sequence is 13 residues long. Germline V gene lookup returns CDR1 SQVTM and CDR2 ANQGSEA. The J segment lost 2 bases and the V segment lost 7 bases, leaving 6 bases of the junction unmatched. CDR3 protein: CSAGLAGQETQYF. CDR3 sequence (DNA): TGCAGCGCCGGACTAGCAGGGCAAGAGACCCAGTACTTC.

V is TRBV30 and J is TRBJ2-7, with a tentative D call TRBD2 (6 bases). Trimming pared 5 bases from V and 3 bases from J, leaving 11 bases between. The CDR3 is made up of 12 amino acids. CDR1 is GTSNPN, CDR2 SVGIG, per germline (reference sequence). This chain's CDR3 is CAWGSGFYEQYF. In DNA, the CDR3 is TGTGCCTGGGGTAGCGGATTCTACGAGCAGTACTTC.

This clonotype has just a few counts. This chain joins TRBV20-1 and TRBJ2-7, with D possibly being TRBD1 (6 bases). Trimming left V 6 bases short and J 2 bases short, with 11 bases between. This CDR3 comprises 12 residues. Germline V CDR1 and CDR2: DFQATT, SNEGSKA (reference sequence). CDR3 region: CSAGDKTYEQYF. The CDR3 coding sequence is TGCAGTGCAGGGGACAAGACCTACGAGCAGTACTTC.

This clonotype was found a few times. The chain carries TRBV20-1 and TRBJ2-7; D not certain. CDR3 length equals 10 residues. Per the germline V gene, CDR1 is DFQATT and CDR2 is SNEGSKA (reference sequence). V lost 5 bases to trimming and J lost 4 bases, with 6 bases between them. CDR3 residues: CSAGYYEQYF. In nucleotides, the CDR3 is TGCAGTGCTGGGTATTACGAGCAGTACTTC.

The gene calls are TRBV7-8 and TRBJ2-7, with D unresolved. Trimming pared 5 bases from V and 1 base from J, leaving 9 bases between. There are 13 residues in the CDR3. Germline CDR1 SGHVS, CDR2 FQNEAQ. CDR3 protein: CASSPRTSYEQYV. CDR3 coding DNA: TGTGCCAGCAGCCCCCGTACTTCCTACGAGCAGTACGTC.